A single sample gave rise to the 21 T cell receptor beta chains below, sequenced in a study of molecular identifiers for immune sequencing clone quantification. Each CDR3 protein is one row after TCRdb ran MiXCR on the PCR reads. The sample lists under 600,000 distinct CDR3 sequences, roughly 26% seen once, with under 0.85% in the top ten. Input material: naive CD8+ T cells from blood, with Jurkat cell RNA spiked in. Specified subset: FACS-sorted CD8+CD4-CCR7+CD45RA+ naive T cells. The receptors here all came from a human donor in good health. Some libraries in this study had Jurkat cell RNA spiked in.

This clonotype was counted at least ten times. The J gene is TRBJ1-5, the V gene TRBV2; 10 bases are shared with TRBD1. Germline loops: CDR1 SNHLY, CDR2 FYNNEI. Trimming removed 11 bases from V and 6 bases from J; junction bases left unmatched: 13. The CDR3 runs 15 residues. CDR3 coding DNA: TGTGCCGCCAGTTCGGGACAGGGGAATGTTCAGCCCCAGCATTTT. Translating gives CAASSGQGNVQPQHF.

The gene calls are TRBV4-3 and TRBJ2-1; no firm D call. The CDR3 covers 16 residues. Trimming took 0 bases from V and 4 from J, leaving 13 bases between them. Looked up from germline, CDR1 is LGHNA and CDR2 is YSLEER. The CDR3 here is CASSQELQYPYNEQFF. For the CDR3, the DNA is TGCGCCAGCAGCCAAGAGTTACAGTATCCTTACAATGAGCAGTTCTTC.

This clonotype was seen more than once but under ten times. This chain joins TRBV24-1 and TRBJ2-1, with 9 bases aligning to TRBD1. Germline V gene lookup returns CDR1 KGHDR and CDR2 SFDVKD. V shed 4 bases, J shed 10 bases, and the junction held 4 bases outside the gene matches. The CDR3 has 13 amino acids. The CDR3 DNA follows: TGTGCCACCAGTGACCCGGGACAGGGAGAGCAGTTCTTC. It yields the protein CATSDPGQGEQFF.

This clonotype appeared a few times. The rearrangement uses TRBV6-5 and TRBJ2-2, with unresolved D. The CDR3 is 15 amino acids. The ends were cut back, 0 bases at V and 8 bases at J, with 13 bases in the middle. Germline loops: CDR1 MNHEY, CDR2 SVGAGI. The CDR3 bases are TGTGCCAGCAGTTACTCGCTCTCGCAGAAAGGGGAGCTGTTTTTT. Translation gives CASSYSLSQKGELFF.

The chain recombines TRBV4-2 with TRBJ2-6; D ambiguous. The CDR3 totals 16 residues. The germline V and J ends were trimmed by 0 bases and 0 bases, with 6 bases remaining between them. Germline CDR1 and CDR2: LGHNA and YNFKEQ. Here the CDR3 DNA reads TGTGCCAGCAGCCAAGAACAGTCCTCTGGGGCCAACGTCCTGACTTTC. Its protein product is CASSQEQSSGANVLTF.

This clonotype was seen at least ten times. As DNA, the CDR3 is TGCGCCAGCAGCCAAGAAGTTCCAAGCTCCTATAATTCACCCCTCCACTTT. It yields the protein CASSQEVPSSYNSPLHF. The chain joins TRBV4-3 to TRBJ1-6; D gene ambiguous. Germline V lookup: CDR1 LGHNA, CDR2 YSLEER. The CDR3 has 17 residues. Trimming left V 0 bases short and J 0 bases short, with 9 bases between.

This clonotype was counted between two and nine times. The chain carries TRBV10-3 and TRBJ2-7; no clear D gene. Between the trimmed V and J ends, which lost 3 bases and 6 bases, there was a span of 18 bases. The germline V gene has CDR1 ENHRY and CDR2 SYGVKD. The CDR3 has 15 residues. In DNA, the CDR3 is TGTGCCATCAGTGACTACCTGGACCCCCCTAGCGAGCAGTACTTC. Translating it yields CAISDYLDPPSEQYF.

The chain is built from TRBV3-1 and TRBJ2-6; D is possibly TRBD1 (6 bases). The CDR3 length is 14 residues. V gave up 4 bases and J gave up 6 bases, with 10 bases separating them. Germline V gene sequence: CDR1 LGHDT, CDR2 YNNKEL (reference sequence). CDR3 nucleotides: TGTGCCAGCAGCCGGGACACCCAGGCCAACGTCCTGACTTTC. This encodes CASSRDTQANVLTF. Full variable domain (rest looked up from reference TRBV3-1 and TRBJ2-6): DTAVSQTPKYLVTQMGNDKSIKCEQNLGHDTMYWYKQDSKKFLKIMFSYNNKELIINETVPNRFSPKSPDKAHLNLHINSLELGDSAVYFCASSRDTQANVLTFGAGSRLTVL.

A note on this clonotype: One junction end does not reproduce the germline sequence, and a read error may be involved. V usage is TRBV4-3 and J usage is TRBJ2-7, with D possibly TRBD1 on 5 matching bases. CDR1 is LGHNA and CDR2 is YSLEER in the germline V gene. The CDR3 spans 13 residues. The CDR3 sequence: CAGSQGPGSEQYF. The CDR3, as DNA: TGCGCCGGCAGCCAAGGTCCAGGGTCCGAGCAGTACTTC.

This clonotype was counted many times. The J gene is TRBJ2-1, the V gene TRBV7-2; 8 nucleotides align to TRBD2. The CDR3 runs to 17 residues. J was trimmed by 0 bases and V by 1 base; bases with no gene match: 5. From germline, CDR1 is SGHTA and CDR2 FQGNSA. The CDR3 DNA sequence: TGTGCCAGCAGCTTAGTTGGAAGCGGGAGCTCCTACAATGAGCAGTTCTTC. The encoded protein is CASSLVGSGSSYNEQFF.

CDR3 sequence reads: CSVDLTGQGAQGLAGGRETQYF. CDR3 sequence (DNA): TGCAGCGTTGACCTTACAGGACAGGGGGCCCAAGGACTAGCGGGAGGGCGTGAGACCCAGTACTTC. This rearrangement joins TRBV29-1 to TRBJ2-5, with 15 bases lining up with TRBD2. The CDR3 has 22 amino acids. CDR1 and CDR2 (germline): SQVTM, ANQGSEA. J gave up 5 bases and V 3 bases, and 25 bases lay outside the gene matches.

The chain links TRBV12-3 or TRBV12-4 to TRBJ1-2; D uncertain. The length of the CDR3 is 17 residues. The V and J ends lost 6 bases and 3 bases respectively, with 23 bases between them. The CDR3 protein is CASRPTKGSGPDYGYTF. Here the CDR3 DNA reads TGTGCCAGCAGGCCAACGAAAGGGAGCGGACCCGACTATGGCTACACCTTC.

The chain uses TRBV6-5 and TRBJ1-1, with unresolved D. The ends were cut back, 6 bases at V and 4 bases at J, with 12 bases in the middle. The CDR3 has 13 residues. Germline loops: CDR1 MNHEY, CDR2 SVGAGI. CDR3 amino acids: CASRYSVGTEAFF. The CDR3 region has the DNA TGTGCCAGCAGGTACAGTGTGGGCACTGAAGCTTTCTTT.

V is TRBV7-2 and J is TRBJ2-7; 7 bases are shared with TRBD2. The germline CDR1 and CDR2 sequences are SGHTA and FQGNSA. Germline trimming cut 1 base from V and 2 bases from J; bases unmatched to any gene: 8. CDR3 length: 16 residues. The CDR3 region is CASSLGGVSGAYEQYF. For the CDR3, the DNA is TGTGCCAGCAGCTTAGGGGGGGTAAGCGGGGCCTACGAGCAGTACTTC.

In the case of this clonotype: This may come from a read error, since a much larger clone is one base off. J is TRBJ2-5 and V is TRBV7-6; possibly TRBD2 for D (5 bases). The CDR3 loop spans 13 amino acids. With 11 bases removed from V and 5 bases from J, the gap between germline ends came to 18 bases. Per the germline V gene, CDR1 is SGHVS and CDR2 is FNYEAQ. The CDR3 DNA is TGTGCCCGCCACGGCCTAGCCCACGAGACCCAGTACTTC. Translation gives CARHGLAHETQYF.

This clonotype came up many times. The chain couples TRBV4-3 to TRBJ1-6; D ambiguous. The length of the CDR3 is 14 residues. Trimming removed 4 bases at V and 1 base at J, with 5 bases between. Germline CDR1 is LGHNA and CDR2 is YSLEER. CDR3 sequence (DNA): TGCGCCAGCAGCCCGGATTCCTATAATTCACCCCTCCACTTT. It codes for CASSPDSYNSPLHF.

There are many counts of this clonotype. The CDR3 loop is CASSYTESMNTEAFF. CDR3 DNA: TGTGCCAGCAGTTACACCGAGAGCATGAACACTGAAGCTTTCTTT. This chain uses TRBV6-6 with TRBJ1-1; D gene ambiguous. Germline assignment: CDR1 MNHNY and CDR2 SVGAGI (reference sequence). Between the trimmed V and J ends, which lost 2 bases and 0 bases, there was a span of 10 bases. The CDR3 spans 15 residues.

This clonotype was seen a handful of times. The rearrangement uses TRBV20-1 and TRBJ2-2; D possibly corresponds to TRBD2 (6 bases). V was clipped by 3 bases and J by 7 bases, with 12 bases between them. The CDR3 is made up of 13 amino acids. Looked up from germline, CDR1 is DFQATT and CDR2 is SNEGSKA (reference sequence). The CDR3 here is CSARAGLGGELFF. DNA for the CDR3: TGCAGTGCTAGGGCGGGATTAGGCGGGGAGCTGTTTTTT.

This clonotype was seen a few times. The chain links TRBV4-3 to TRBJ2-1; the match to TRBD2 covers 9 bases. CDR1 LGHNA and CDR2 YSLEER come from the germline V gene. After removal of 4 bases from V and 10 bases from J, the junction contained 14 bases not matched to a gene. The CDR3 runs to 16 residues. CDR3 region: CASSPTVASGAQEQFF. As DNA, the CDR3 is TGCGCCAGCAGCCCCACCGTGGCTAGCGGGGCGCAGGAGCAGTTCTTC.

This clonotype has a handful of counts. The CDR3 DNA reads TGTGCCAGCAGTTACTCACGGGGGCGGAACACTGAAGCTTTCTTT. Amino acid sequence: CASSYSRGRNTEAFF. The gene calls are TRBV6-8 and TRBJ1-1, with D tentatively TRBD1 (6 bases). This CDR3 is 15 amino acids long. Germline V lookup: CDR1 MNHGY, CDR2 SAAAGT. Trimming removed 0 bases at V and 1 base at J, with 9 bases between.

With respect to this clonotype: A junction end diverges from the germline sequence, so it may reflect a read error. This chain uses TRBV27 with TRBJ2-5; 7 nucleotides align to TRBD1. CDR3 length: 16 residues. Germline values: CDR1 MNHEY, CDR2 SMNVEV (reference sequence). Here the CDR3 reads CASSLSSQGVQATQYF. CDR3 DNA sequence: TGTGCCAGCAGTCTTAGCAGCCAGGGGGTGCAAGCGACCCAGTACTTC.